Many counts were recorded for the clone carrying this TCR beta chain. Trimming pared 3 bases from V and 4 bases from J, leaving 6 bases between. The CDR3 runs 12 residues. TCRdb re-called the RT-PCR reads through MiXCR, storing one row per CDR3 protein. The sample yields about 700,000 distinct CDR3 sequences, 13% to 15% seen once. This sequence joins TRBV12-3 or TRBV12-4 and TRBJ1-2; D possibly corresponds to TRBD1 (5 bases). This receptor was taken from a female donor in good health, serving as a healthy control. Source material: memory CD4+ T cells from blood. Here the CDR3 DNA reads TGTGCCAGCAGTTTTACAGGCTATGGCTACACCTTC. Translation gives CASSFTGYGYTF.